Below, 29 T cell receptor beta chains from the same sample are listed, as sequenced in a study of identical twins. TCRdb independently ran MiXCR on the 5' RACE reads; one entry per CDR3 protein. The data show approximately 500,000 distinct CDR3 sequences, 13% to 15% seen once. These data were also filed under a second study, of yellow fever vaccine responses in identical twins.

Material for sequencing was CD4+ T cells sorted from blood. These receptors originate from a woman younger than 35 in good health.

This chain connects TRBV10-3 to TRBJ2-1; D gene uncertain. The CDR3 loop spans 11 amino acids. Looked up from germline, CDR1 is ENHRY and CDR2 is SYGVKD. Trimming removed 8 bases at V and 5 bases at J, with 7 bases between. In DNA, the CDR3 is TGTGCCATCGGTTCTGACAATGAGCAGTTCTTC. Translated, it gives CAIGSDNEQFF.

The genes are TRBV4-1 and TRBJ2-7, with D uncertain. The CDR3 runs to 13 residues. Germline V lookup: CDR1 MGHRA, CDR2 YSYEKL. The V end lost 0 bases, the J end lost 7 bases, and 10 bases lay between the germline ends. This CDR3 reads CASSQDISEEQYV. The CDR3 nucleotides read TGCGCCAGCAGCCAAGATATTTCCGAAGAGCAGTACGTC.

The gene calls are TRBV20-1 and TRBJ2-5, with D possibly matching TRBD2 (5 bases). Germline V CDR1 and CDR2: DFQATT, SNEGSKA (reference sequence). This CDR3 contains 12 residues. The CDR3 sequence: CSGRASQETQYF. CDR3 in DNA: TGCAGCGGGCGGGCTAGTCAGGAGACCCAGTACTTC.

This chain uses TRBV10-3 with TRBJ2-7, with no clear D. In germline, CDR1 is ENHRY, CDR2 SYGVKD. V was cut by 0 bases and J by 4 bases, with 7 bases left in between. The CDR3 loop spans 13 amino acids. The CDR3 loop is CAISESLGYEQYV. The CDR3 nucleotides read TGTGCCATCAGTGAGTCTCTGGGTTACGAGCAGTACGTC.

This chain links TRBV12-3 or TRBV12-4 with TRBJ1-5; D unresolved. This CDR3 contains 14 residues. The V and J ends lost 3 bases and 2 bases respectively, with 8 bases between them. CDR3 nucleotide sequence: TGTGCCAGCAGTTTGAGTAGTGGCAATCAGCCCCAGCATTTT. As protein: CASSLSSGNQPQHF.

V is TRBV10-2 and J is TRBJ2-1, with unresolved D. V was pared by 6 bases and J by 4 bases, with 7 bases between. This CDR3 has 12 residues. Germline V gene data show CDR1 as WSHSY and CDR2 as SAAADI. CDR3 in amino acids: CASRGFYNEQFF. In nucleotides, the CDR3 is TGCGCCAGCAGGGGGTTTTACAATGAGCAGTTCTTC.

The chain couples TRBV7-2 to TRBJ2-1; 8 bases match TRBD2. Germline loops: CDR1 SGHTA, CDR2 FQGNSA. This CDR3 contains 15 residues. V was clipped by 5 bases and J by 15 bases; unmatched bases: 18. The CDR3 loop is CASSPHPPSGSGRFF. CDR3 DNA sequence: TGTGCCAGCAGCCCCCACCCCCCAAGCGGGAGTGGAAGGTTCTTC.

The chain combines TRBV24-1 with TRBJ2-5, with D possibly matching TRBD1 (6 bases). CDR1 is KGHDR, CDR2 SFDVKD, per germline. Trimming took 4 bases from V and 0 from J, leaving 11 bases between them. The CDR3 covers 15 residues. CDR3 residues: CATSESRGNQETQYF. The CDR3 nucleotides read TGTGCCACCAGTGAGTCGAGGGGGAACCAAGAGACCCAGTACTTC.

The gene calls are TRBV20-1 and TRBJ2-3; unclear D gene. Between the trimmed V and J ends, which lost 3 bases and 1 base, there was a span of 11 bases. CDR3 length: 14 residues. Per germline, CDR1 DFQATT and CDR2 SNEGSKA (reference sequence). The CDR3 coding sequence is TGCAGTGCTAGGCCCCAACTTGGCACAGATACGCAGTATTTT. Amino acid sequence: CSARPQLGTDTQYF.

This rearrangement joins TRBV28 to TRBJ1-2; 10 nucleotides line up with TRBD1. The CDR3 has 17 amino acids. Germline CDR1 MDHEN, CDR2 SYDVKM. V shed 4 bases and J 4 bases; nucleotides not matched to a gene: 12. The CDR3 nucleotides read TGTGCCAGCAGTTCCGCCGGGACAGGGGCGAGGGGCTATGGCTACACCTTC. Translating it yields CASSSAGTGARGYGYTF.

The chain is built from TRBV20-1 and TRBJ2-7, with 8 bases aligning to TRBD2. This CDR3 has 12 residues. CDR1 DFQATT and CDR2 SNEGSKA come from the germline V gene (reference sequence). Trimming took 5 bases from V and 2 from J; bases not matched to a gene: 2. The CDR3 spells CSAQRETYEQYV. In nucleotides, the CDR3 is TGCAGTGCTCAGCGGGAGACCTACGAGCAGTACGTC.

The CDR3 reads CASSLMGVSTDTQYF. In DNA form, the CDR3 reads TGTGCCAGCAGCTTAATGGGAGTGAGCACAGATACGCAGTATTTT. V usage is TRBV7-3 and J usage is TRBJ2-3; D is possibly TRBD2 (5 bases). Trimming removed 1 base from V and 0 bases from J, with 8 bases in between. The CDR3 totals 15 residues. CDR1 is SGHTA and CDR2 is FQGTGA in the germline V gene.

In its sample, this clonotype was seen many times. V is TRBV3-1 and J is TRBJ2-1, with TRBD2 matching 12 bases. The CDR3 runs 15 residues. Germline assignment: CDR1 LGHDT and CDR2 YNNKEL (reference sequence). V was clipped by 4 bases and J by 7 bases; unmatched bases: 5. CDR3 sequence reads: CASSRTSGTGNEQFF. DNA of the CDR3: TGTGCCAGCAGCCGGACTAGCGGGACGGGTAATGAGCAGTTCTTC.

The chain employs TRBV29-1 and TRBJ2-1, with D tentatively TRBD2 (6 bases). CDR1 is SQVTM and CDR2 is ANQGSEA in the germline V gene. There are 18 residues in the CDR3. Trimming took 8 bases from V and 5 from J, leaving 31 bases between them. Here the CDR3 reads CSPPGRPPGTHFHNEQFF. Here the CDR3 DNA reads TGCAGCCCCCCGGGGAGACCACCCGGGACTCACTTCCACAATGAGCAGTTCTTC.

This clonotype was counted between two and nine times. The chain carries TRBV20-1 and TRBJ1-5; D gene unclear. CDR3 length: 12 amino acids. V lost 5 bases and J lost 8, with 13 bases in between. Germline V gene data show CDR1 as DFQATT and CDR2 as SNEGSKA (reference sequence). Here the CDR3 DNA reads TGCAGTGCTTCAGACCCCAAGAAGCCCCAGCATTTT. Protein: CSASDPKKPQHF.

This clonotype was picked up a small number of times. The V and J genes are TRBV6-1 and TRBJ1-1, with D maybe TRBD1 (5 bases). Trimming stripped 5 bases from V and 4 bases from J, with 14 bases between. CDR3 size: 14 residues. Germline V gene data show CDR1 as MNHNS and CDR2 as SASEGT. DNA for the CDR3: TGTGCCAGCAGTAGGGACCCCCTGTTCACTGAAGCTTTCTTT. Translating it yields CASSRDPLFTEAFF.

The rearrangement uses TRBV5-5 and TRBJ2-3; TRBD1 aligns across 7 bases. V lost 3 bases, J lost 0 bases, and 13 bases stayed unmatched. Germline CDR1 reads SGHKS; CDR2 reads YYEKEE (reference sequence). The CDR3 covers 18 residues. Written as DNA, the CDR3 is TGTGCCAGCAGCTCCCGAATAAGACAGGGTGTTAGCACAGATACGCAGTATTTT. Protein product: CASSSRIRQGVSTDTQYF.

The J gene is TRBJ2-7, the V gene TRBV2; D not resolved. The V end was cut by 7 bases, the J end by 1 base, with 8 bases between. The CDR3 length is 12 residues. Germline V gene data show CDR1 as SNHLY and CDR2 as FYNNEI. The CDR3, as DNA: TGTGCCAGCAACTTAGTATCCTACGAGCAGTACTTC. It is translated as CASNLVSYEQYF. The entire variable domain, with the rest obtained from reference TRBV2 and TRBJ2-7, is as follows: EPEVTQTPSHQVTQMGQEVILRCVPISNHLYFYWYRQILGQKVEFLVSFYNNEISEKSEIFDDQFSVERPDGSNFTLKIRSTKLEDSAMYFCASNLVSYEQYFGPGTRLTVT.

There are a few counts of this clonotype. The genes are TRBV7-8 and TRBJ2-1; 14 bases align to TRBD2. Germline V gene data show CDR1 as SGHVS and CDR2 as FQNEAQ. With 4 bases clipped from V and 7 bases from J, the junction kept 12 bases outside the gene matches. The CDR3 runs to 18 residues. For the CDR3, the DNA is TGTGCCAGCAGCTCAACCCGCCCGGGACTAGCGGGGGAAAATGAGCAGTTCTTC. It codes for CASSSTRPGLAGENEQFF.

The rearrangement joins TRBV15 to TRBJ1-5, with a tentative D call TRBD1 (5 bases). Germline V gives CDR1 LNHNV, CDR2 YYDKDF (reference sequence). The CDR3 covers 12 residues. With 8 bases removed from V and 7 bases from J, the gap between germline ends came to 12 bases. The CDR3 DNA reads TGTGCCACCGGGCAGGGCTTCCAGCCCCAGCATTTT. Residues: CATGQGFQPQHF.

The gene calls are TRBV7-8 and TRBJ2-2; a possible D gene is TRBD2 (6 bases). Germline-derived CDR1 and CDR2 are SGHVS and FQNEAQ. CDR3 length equals 16 residues. Trimming shortened V by 5 bases and J by 2 bases, and 15 bases separated the two germline ends. DNA for the CDR3: TGTGCCAGCAGCCGAGGAGGGCAGACTAACACCGGGGAGCTGTTTTTT. Its translation is CASSRGGQTNTGELFF.

This clonotype was detected only a few times. The chain joins TRBV5-6 to TRBJ2-7, with D uncertain. The CDR3 loop spans 13 amino acids. V lost 0 bases and J lost 3, with 7 bases in between. Per germline, CDR1 SGHDT and CDR2 YYEEEE. The CDR3 is CASSLAWDYEQYV. The CDR3 DNA reads TGTGCCAGCAGCTTGGCCTGGGACTACGAGCAGTACGTC.

The CDR3 reads CASRRLGESYEQYF. CDR3 sequence (DNA): TGTGCCAGCAGACGCCTTGGGGAATCCTACGAGCAGTACTTC. The chain employs TRBV5-5 and TRBJ2-7; D unresolved. With 5 bases removed from V and 1 base from J, the gap between germline ends came to 13 bases. Looked up from germline, CDR1 is SGHKS and CDR2 is YYEKEE (reference sequence). The CDR3 has 14 residues.

The genes are TRBV20-1 and TRBJ2-7; 12 bases agree with TRBD1. After removal of 0 bases from V and 7 bases from J, the junction contained 7 bases not matched to a gene. Germline V gene sequence: CDR1 DFQATT, CDR2 SNEGSKA (reference sequence). The CDR3 consists of 15 residues. The CDR3 nucleotides read TGCAGTGCTAGAGATTGGGGGACAGGGGGCTGGGAGCAGTACTTC. This encodes CSARDWGTGGWEQYF.

The chain has TRBV20-1 and TRBJ2-7; D assignment may be TRBD1 or TRBD2 (5 bases each). The V and J ends lost 6 bases and 0 bases respectively, with 12 bases between them. CDR1 and CDR2 from the germline V gene are DFQATT and SNEGSKA (reference sequence). The CDR3 is 13 amino acids. CDR3: CSAMGRSSYEQYV. DNA for the CDR3: TGCAGTGCAATGGGACGAAGCTCCTACGAGCAGTACGTC.

In this sample, this clonotype turned up a few times. The chain combines TRBV11-2 with TRBJ2-7, with 8 bases matching TRBD2. The CDR3 contains 15 residues. CDR1 and CDR2 from the germline V gene are SGHAT and FQNNGV. The V gene end was trimmed by 3 bases and the J gene end by 7 bases; junction bases not matched to a gene: 11. CDR3 sequence reads: CASSFGGFREGEQYF. The CDR3, as DNA: TGTGCCAGCAGCTTCGGAGGATTCCGGGAGGGAGAGCAGTACTTC.

The CDR3 loop reads CASSLDQELFF. The CDR3 nucleotides are TGCGCCAGCAGCTTGGATCAGGAGCTGTTTTTT. The genes are TRBV5-1 and TRBJ2-2; no clear D gene. This CDR3 spans 11 amino acids. V dropped 0 bases and J dropped 10 bases, with 4 bases sitting between them. CDR1 SGHRS and CDR2 YFSETQ come from the germline V gene. Based on the CDR3 plus reference TRBV5-1 and TRBJ2-2, the full variable domain is KAGVTQTPRYLIKTRGQQVTLSCSPISGHRSVSWYQQTPGQGLQFLFEYFSETQRNKGNFPGRFSGRQFSNSRSEMNVSTLELGDSALYLCASSLDQELFFGEGSRLTVL.

The rearrangement uses TRBV29-1 and TRBJ2-5; D gene unclear. The germline V and J ends were trimmed by 1 base and 1 base, with 10 bases remaining between them. Germline loops: CDR1 SQVTM, CDR2 ANQGSEA. The CDR3 contains 14 residues. CDR3 nucleotides: TGCAGCGTTGAAGTAGGGCGGATCCAAGAGACCCAGTACTTC. Amino acid sequence: CSVEVGRIQETQYF.

This sequence joins TRBV10-3 and TRBJ1-1; 12 bases align to TRBD1. The CDR3 covers 14 residues. Germline trimming cut 6 bases from V and 4 bases from J; bases unmatched to any gene: 3. Germline assignment: CDR1 ENHRY and CDR2 SYGVKD. The CDR3 loop is CAIRGTGGVTEAFF. CDR3 bases: TGTGCCATCAGGGGGACAGGGGGCGTCACTGAAGCTTTCTTT.